The entry below gives a single T cell receptor beta chain sequence along with its context. Its antigen is undetermined. This record belongs to a study of cytomegalovirus exposure and HLA in healthy donors. A multiplex PCR was run with 60 Vbeta primers and 13 Jbeta primers. The data were produced by immunoSEQ multiplex PCR, yet TCRdb's version contains in-frame clones alone and is incomplete. The repertoire has some 190,000 clones, about four fifths of them found once; the top ten carry 1.5% to 2%. Study-wide results and caveats: In vitro data verified three CMV-associated chains as specific for CMV antigens.

This receptor was identified in a woman under 40 in good health and CMV-seronegative. The sequenced sample consisted of PBMCs.

CDR3 protein: CASSPGGVQETQYF. The CDR3 nucleotides read TGCGCCAGCAGCCCCGGAGGGGTCCAGGAGACCCAGTACTTC. The chain is built from TRBV5-1 and TRBJ2-5, with D perhaps TRBD2 (6 bases). This CDR3 has 14 residues. Germline CDR1 SGHRS, CDR2 YFSETQ. Trimming took 4 bases from V and 5 from J, leaving 15 bases between them.